This passage covers 8 T cell receptor beta chains from one sample sequenced in a study of T-cell memory formation after mild COVID-19. TCRdb reprocessed the 5' RACE reads via MiXCR and lists one record per CDR3 protein. Among some 190,000 distinct CDR3 sequences, roughly 17% were seen once, and the ten largest hold around 2%. Sequencing input: PBMCs or a T cell subset sorted from them (not recorded which). The receptors were gathered from an adult woman who had mild COVID-19 (a few samples of this study predate the infection). Cell type and time point are not known.

The rearrangement links TRBV5-6 to TRBJ2-1; 9 bases fit TRBD2. J was trimmed by 8 bases and V by 5 bases; bases with no gene match: 11. The CDR3 loop spans 15 amino acids. Per germline, CDR1 SGHDT and CDR2 YYEEEE. For the CDR3, the DNA is TGTGCCAGCAGAGTTGGCGGGAGGGCAAGGGATGAGCAGTTCTTC. Residues: CASRVGGRARDEQFF.

The chain has TRBV21-1 and TRBJ2-7. TRBV21-1 is classified as a pseudogene. The CDR3 covers 15 residues. CDR3: CASSKSRIASYEQYF. Here the CDR3 DNA reads TGTGCCAGCAGCAAAAGTCGGATCGCTTCCTACGAGCAGTACTTC.

This clonotype was observed a few times. The chain combines TRBV4-3 with TRBJ1-4; D gene uncertain. The V end was cut by 6 bases, the J end by 0 bases, with 11 bases between. Per germline, CDR1 LGHNA and CDR2 YSLEER. The CDR3 is 15 residues long. CDR3: CASRERAATNEKLFF. As DNA, the CDR3 is TGCGCCAGCAGGGAAAGGGCCGCAACTAATGAAAAACTGTTTTTT.

This clonotype was observed a handful of times. J is TRBJ2-1 and V is TRBV11-2; 12 nucleotides match TRBD2. V lost 5 bases, J lost 10 bases, and 9 bases stayed unmatched. This CDR3 spans 15 amino acids. Per the germline V gene, CDR1 is SGHAT and CDR2 is FQNNGV. The CDR3 sequence: CASSPTSGRRGEQFF. CDR3 coding DNA: TGTGCCAGCAGCCCGACTAGCGGGAGAAGGGGGGAGCAGTTCTTC.

V and J are TRBV11-2 and TRBJ2-2, with 11 bases that match TRBD2. The CDR3 is made up of 16 amino acids. V trimming: 1 base; J trimming: 6 bases; junction bases outside the gene matches: 4. Germline V gives CDR1 SGHAT, CDR2 FQNNGV. CDR3 DNA: TGTGCCAGCAGCTTAGGACTAGCGGGGTGGGCCGGGGAGCTGTTTTTT. Its translation: CASSLGLAGWAGELFF.

The chain has TRBV29-1 and TRBJ2-7; 8 positions match TRBD1. Germline CDR1 reads SQVTM; CDR2 reads ANQGSEA. The CDR3 runs 13 residues. The V and J ends lost 3 bases and 5 bases, in that order; junction bases with no gene match: 6. Written as DNA, the CDR3 is TGCAGCGTTGACGGGACAGGTCTTCACGAGCAGTACTTC. Translating gives CSVDGTGLHEQYF.

The J gene is TRBJ2-2, the V gene TRBV20-1, with TRBD1 as a possible D gene (6 bases). This CDR3 is 14 amino acids long. The V end was cut by 3 bases, the J end by 0 bases, with 8 bases between. Germline CDR1 is DFQATT and CDR2 is SNEGSKA (reference sequence). CDR3 bases: TGCAGTGCTAGGAGACAGGCGAACACCGGGGAGCTGTTTTTT. Its translation: CSARRQANTGELFF.

The V gene is TRBV15, the J gene TRBJ1-4; tentatively, D is TRBD1 (5 bases). V dropped 0 bases and J dropped 6 bases, with 20 bases sitting between them. The germline V gene has CDR1 LNHNV and CDR2 YYDKDF (reference sequence). This CDR3 is 18 amino acids long. The CDR3: CATSRDGGTDELDEKLFF. The CDR3 nucleotides are TGTGCCACCAGCAGAGATGGAGGGACCGACGAGTTGGATGAAAAACTGTTTTTT.